The sequence of this TCR beta chain was determined in a study of T cells in Graves' hyperthyroidism and ophthalmopathy. This clonotype has at least ten counts. The antigen is not known. RNA transcripts were the template for amplifying TCR beta CDR3 regions. In the first-round RT-PCR of the TCR CDR3, the HTBI primer set was used. TCRdb processed the multiplex PCR reads anew with MiXCR; each CDR3 protein has one entry. The repertoire holds roughly 150,000 distinct CDR3 sequences, with 9.4% as singletons. Study observations and caveats: Also found in blood were most expanded thyroid clonotypes above 0.001.

This TCR came from a woman aged 18-30 years with Graves' hyperthyroidism that later progressed to Graves' ophthalmopathy. The sequenced material came from blood.

The CDR3 coding sequence is TGTGCCAGCAGCTACGAGGCTAGCGGGGGCTACAATGAGCAGTTCTTC. This gives the protein CASSYEASGGYNEQFF. This chain connects TRBV7-6 to TRBJ2-1; 10 positions match TRBD2. Per the germline V gene, CDR1 is SGHVS and CDR2 is FNYEAQ. This CDR3 has 16 residues. The trim removed 4 bases at V and 3 bases at J, leaving 6 bases unmatched.